This section outlines one T cell receptor beta chain sequence together with its context. Trimming took 8 bases from V and 1 from J, leaving 12 bases between them. Germline V gives CDR1 MNHEY, CDR2 SVGAGI. The CDR3 extends over 14 amino acids. The study drew all its donors from Caucasian adults living in Nashville, Tennessee. Genomic DNA of unsorted samples came from tens of millions of PBMCs. In the original processing: Filtering differed, since immunoSEQ gave only junction sequences and no quality scores. Assay used: immunoSEQ multiplex PCR; TCRdb lists only in-frame clones, some missing. V and J calls and clone size are as listed in that table; D and trimming were resolved from the DNA. The sample holds 530,000 or so clones; about 79% are singletons and the top ten take about an eighth. The data were obtained in a study of shared clonotypes between healthy human individuals.

The chain couples TRBV6-5 to TRBJ1-5, with unresolved D. The sample comprised PBMCs. This receptor was identified in a woman in her 40s in good health. Some clones in this sample may be carry-over from other donors' samples. For the CDR3, the DNA is TGTGCCAGCGTCGGCGCCTTGAGCAATCAGCCCCAGCATTTT. It codes for CASVGALSNQPQHF.